These 30 T cell receptor beta chains originate from one sample sequenced in a study of shared clonotypes between healthy human individuals. Assay used: immunoSEQ multiplex PCR; TCRdb lists only in-frame clones, some missing. The table includes about 1.1 million clones, approximately 80% detected once. The specimen was memory CD4+ T cells from PBMCs. The subset denotes: CD45RA-negative fraction. These receptors were collected from a man aged 18-30 years in good health. Some clones in this sample may be carry-over from other donors' samples.

CDR3 sequence (DNA): TGTGCCAGCAGTCCGCAAAGTACTGAAGCTTTCTTT. Protein: CASSPQSTEAFF. The chain joins TRBV28 to TRBJ1-1; no clear D gene. The ends were cut back, 5 bases at V and 5 bases at J, with 9 bases in the middle. This CDR3 spans 12 amino acids. Germline lookup yields CDR1 MDHEN and CDR2 SYDVKM.

This clone was counted a single time. CDR3 loop: CATSRDFGGTVGETQYF. CDR3 coding DNA: TGTGCCACCAGCAGAGATTTCGGCGGGACGGTAGGAGAGACCCAGTACTTC. The rearrangement joins TRBV15 to TRBJ2-5, with D tentatively TRBD2 (6 bases). CDR1 LNHNV and CDR2 YYDKDF come from the germline V gene (reference sequence). The CDR3 contains 17 residues. V dropped 0 bases and J dropped 4 bases, with 18 bases sitting between them.

This clone has more than one count but fewer than ten. The chain couples TRBV29-1 to TRBJ2-2; TRBD2 is a possible D gene (5 bases). Trimming shortened V by 1 base and J by 6 bases, and 15 bases separated the two germline ends. CDR1 and CDR2 (germline): SQVTM, ANQGSEA. The CDR3 sequence is 15 residues long. This CDR3 reads CSVEGIGVGAGELFF. CDR3 coding DNA: TGCAGCGTTGAAGGTATCGGGGTTGGAGCCGGGGAGCTGTTTTTT.

The rearrangement links TRBV7-2 to TRBJ2-4, with D uncertain. This CDR3 contains 14 residues. CDR1 SGHTA and CDR2 FQGNSA come from the germline V gene. The ends were cut back, 5 bases at V and 7 bases at J, with 15 bases in the middle. The CDR3 sequence: CASSRDSLDNIQYF. CDR3 in DNA: TGTGCCAGCAGCCGTGACTCCCTGGACAACATTCAGTACTTC.

Note on this clone: Other nucleotide sequences from this sample produce the same CDR3. The DNA of the CDR3 is TGTGCCAGCAGTTTGAGGGGTCAGCCCCAGCATTTT. This encodes CASSLRGQPQHF. This chain connects TRBV28 to TRBJ1-5; possibly TRBD1 for D (5 bases). V lost 3 bases to trimming and J lost 6 bases, with 6 bases between them. The CDR3 spans 12 residues. Germline V gene sequence: CDR1 MDHEN, CDR2 SYDVKM.

The rearrangement joins TRBV4-3 to TRBJ1-3; no firm D call. V shed 3 bases and J shed 0 bases, with 6 bases lying between them. Looked up from germline, CDR1 is LGHNA and CDR2 is YSLEER. The CDR3 sequence is 14 residues long. This CDR3 reads CASSHHHSGNTIYF. The CDR3 DNA is TGCGCCAGCAGCCATCACCACTCTGGAAACACCATATATTTT.

The J gene is TRBJ2-5, the V gene TRBV27; TRBD1 agrees at 8 bases. This CDR3 region has 18 residues. V lost 5 bases to trimming and J lost 3 bases; unmatched junction nucleotides: 17. Germline CDR1 reads MNHEY; CDR2 reads SMNVEV (reference sequence). The CDR3 loop is CASSQGARSQGFKETQYF. Written as DNA, the CDR3 is TGTGCCAGCAGTCAGGGGGCCCGTAGCCAAGGGTTTAAAGAGACCCAGTACTTC.

The chain carries TRBV29-1 and TRBJ1-2; D may be TRBD1 (5 bases). V was pared by 4 bases and J by 7 bases, with 13 bases between. The CDR3 loop spans 12 amino acids. Germline V lookup: CDR1 SQVTM, CDR2 ANQGSEA. The CDR3 DNA is TGCAGCGTTGGGGGACCTTCTTCTGGCTACACCTTC. This encodes CSVGGPSSGYTF. Full variable domain (remainder filled in from reference TRBV29-1 and TRBJ1-2): SAVISQKPSRDICQRGTSLTIQCQVDSQVTMMFWYRQQPGQSLTLIATANQGSEATYESGFVIDKFPISRPNLTFSTLTVSNMSPEDSSIYLCSVGGPSSGYTFGSGTRLTVV.

This clone has a handful of counts. The chain couples TRBV27 to TRBJ2-5; 12 bases match TRBD2. The CDR3 is 15 amino acids. Germline assignment: CDR1 MNHEY and CDR2 SMNVEV (reference sequence). V shed 10 bases and J 5 bases; nucleotides not matched to a gene: 11. CDR3 nucleotides: TGTGCCACGATGGCTAGCGGGAGGGCCCGCGAGACCCAGTACTTC. It yields the protein CATMASGRARETQYF.

CDR3 in amino acids: CASSLEGSEAFF. CDR3 bases: TGTGCCAGCAGCTTGGAGGGATCAGAAGCTTTCTTT. The genes are TRBV7-9 and TRBJ1-1; D is uncertain. CDR3 length equals 12 residues. V was shortened by 3 bases and J by 8 bases, with 10 bases between the two germline ends. CDR1 and CDR2 from the germline V gene are SEHNR and FQNEAQ (reference sequence).

V usage is TRBV30 and J usage is TRBJ2-3, with TRBD2 as a possible D gene (6 bases). The germline gives CDR1 GTSNPN, CDR2 SVGIG (reference sequence). V was trimmed by 3 bases and J by 7 bases, leaving 14 bases between them. CDR3 size: 13 residues. The CDR3 nucleotides read TGTGCCTGGAGGCGGGGCACATTGAATACGCAGTATTTT. Amino acid sequence: CAWRRGTLNTQYF.

Written as DNA, the CDR3 is TGTGCCAGCAGCTTAGGGACAGGGAGCGGCTACACCTTC. It encodes CASSLGTGSGYTF. The genes are TRBV11-2 and TRBJ1-2, with TRBD1 identical over 8 bases. V lost 1 base to trimming and J lost 8 bases; unmatched junction nucleotides: 3. Germline assignment: CDR1 SGHAT and CDR2 FQNNGV. This CDR3 comprises 13 residues.

The rearrangement links TRBV30 to TRBJ1-3; 10 bases fit TRBD1. From germline, CDR1 is GTSNPN and CDR2 SVGIG (reference sequence). This CDR3 is 14 amino acids long. V lost 3 bases and J lost 7; bases outside the gene matches: 6. CDR3 coding DNA: TGTGCCTGGAGCCTGGGACAGGGGACCAACACCATATATTTT. It yields the protein CAWSLGQGTNTIYF.

This clone occurred many times. The chain has TRBV30 and TRBJ2-1; D is possibly TRBD1 or TRBD2 (6 bases each). The CDR3 consists of 13 residues. Between the trimmed V and J ends, which lost 0 bases and 12 bases, there was a span of 15 bases. Germline CDR1 reads GTSNPN; CDR2 reads SVGIG (reference sequence). CDR3 sequence (DNA): TGTGCCTGGAGTGTAGGGGGGAGGTTGACGCAGTTCTTC. Residues: CAWSVGGRLTQFF. The full variable domain, with the rest looked up from reference TRBV30 and TRBJ2-1, is SQTIHQWPATLVQPVGSPLSLECTVEGTSNPNLYWYRQAAGRGLQLLFYSVGIGQISSEVPQNLSASRPQDRQFILSSKKLLLSDSGFYLCAWSVGGRLTQFFGPGTRLTVL.

The V call is TRBV6-1, the J call TRBJ1-5; perhaps TRBD1 as D (5 bases). The V end lost 1 base, the J end lost 2 bases, and 9 bases lay between the germline ends. The V gene's germline CDR1 is MNHNS and CDR2 SASEGT. The CDR3 loop spans 15 amino acids. The CDR3 loop is CASSEGGLGNQPQHF. CDR3 bases: TGTGCCAGCAGTGAAGGGGGCTTGGGCAATCAGCCCCAGCATTTT.

V gene TRBV27 combines with J gene TRBJ2-7; TRBD2 matches at 7 bases. V gave up 6 bases and J gave up 4 bases; unmatched junction bases: 18. In germline, CDR1 is MNHEY, CDR2 SMNVEV (reference sequence). The length of the CDR3 is 17 residues. The CDR3 DNA follows: TGTGCCAGCAGCCCGCTCGGGAGGCTACAGAGAGGATACGAGCAGTACTTC. Translation gives CASSPLGRLQRGYEQYF.

The chain combines TRBV6-5 with TRBJ2-5; D is possibly TRBD1 or TRBD2 (6 bases each). The germline V gene encodes CDR1 MNHEY and CDR2 SVGAGI. The CDR3 runs to 16 residues. Trimming cost V 0 bases and J 6 bases, with 17 bases left between them. CDR3 DNA: TGTGCCAGCAGTTACTCGACGCCCCAAGGGGGGAAGACCCAGTACTTC. Residues: CASSYSTPQGGKTQYF.

The table lists this clone with many counts. This sequence joins TRBV14 and TRBJ2-1; D gene unclear. The CDR3 is 13 amino acids. The V end lost 4 bases, the J end lost 9 bases, and 13 bases lay between the germline ends. The V gene's germline CDR1 is SGHDN and CDR2 FVKESK. The CDR3 region is CASSLSLKGEQFF. In DNA, the CDR3 is TGTGCCAGCAGCCTGTCACTAAAGGGTGAGCAGTTCTTC.

V gene TRBV15 combines with J gene TRBJ1-6; D call uncertain. This CDR3 spans 12 amino acids. Germline lookup yields CDR1 LNHNV and CDR2 YYDKDF (reference sequence). V lost 1 base and J lost 10, with 5 bases in between. CDR3 DNA sequence: TGTGCCACCAGCAGAGGGTACTCACCCCTCCACTTT. Amino acid sequence: CATSRGYSPLHF. The complete variable domain, with remaining parts taken from reference TRBV15 and TRBJ1-6, reads DAMVIQNPRYQVTQFGKPVTLSCSQTLNHNVMYWYQQKSSQAPKLLFHYYDKDFNNEADTPDNFQSRRPNTSFCFLDIRSPGLGDTAMYLCATSRGYSPLHFGNGTRLTVT.

The chain joins TRBV6-1 to TRBJ1-2, with 9 bases fitting TRBD1. The CDR3 spans 13 residues. Trimming took 9 bases from V and 4 from J; bases not matched to a gene: 6. The germline CDR1 and CDR2 sequences are MNHNS and SASEGT. CDR3 DNA sequence: TGTGCCAGTGGGACAGGGTTGGGCTATGGCTACACCTTC. Translation gives CASGTGLGYGYTF.

The CDR3 region has the DNA TGCGCCAGCAGCTTGGGACAGGGTATCGGGGAGACCCAGTACTTC. Translating gives CASSLGQGIGETQYF. This chain joins TRBV5-1 and TRBJ2-5; 7 bases fit TRBD1. This CDR3 has 15 amino acids. The V gene end was trimmed by 0 bases and the J gene end by 5 bases; junction bases not matched to a gene: 7. The germline V gene encodes CDR1 SGHRS and CDR2 YFSETQ. Drawing the rest from reference TRBV5-1 and TRBJ2-5, the complete variable domain is KAGVTQTPRYLIKTRGQQVTLSCSPISGHRSVSWYQQTPGQGLQFLFEYFSETQRNKGNFPGRFSGRQFSNSRSEMNVSTLELGDSALYLCASSLGQGIGETQYFGPGTRLLVL.

The rearrangement links TRBV7-9 to TRBJ1-1; D may be TRBD1 (5 bases). The CDR3 consists of 15 residues. The V and J ends lost 3 bases and 6 bases respectively, with 17 bases between them. CDR1 and CDR2 from the germline V gene are SEHNR and FQNEAQ (reference sequence). DNA of the CDR3: TGTGCCAGCAGCTTCAGGTCACCGTCGGGGGCTGAAGCTTTCTTT. Protein product: CASSFRSPSGAEAFF.

V gene TRBV5-1 combines with J gene TRBJ1-3, with D possibly being TRBD1 (6 bases). The V gene's germline CDR1 is SGHRS and CDR2 YFSETQ. The germline V and J ends were trimmed by 0 bases and 4 bases, with 11 bases remaining between them. CDR3 length: 15 residues. CDR3: CASSLGTAAGNTIYF. DNA for the CDR3: TGCGCCAGCAGCTTGGGGACAGCCGCAGGAAACACCATATATTTT.

The V and J genes are TRBV9 and TRBJ2-5, with 10 bases that match TRBD1. The J call is uncertain, as TRBJ2-7 better fits the DNA end. The CDR3 is 15 amino acids. The germline CDR1 and CDR2 sequences are SGDLS and YYNGEE. This CDR3 reads CASSVGDRGLYEQYF. The CDR3 nucleotides read TGTGCCAGCAGCGTAGGAGACAGGGGGCTATACGAGCAGTACTTC.

V gene TRBV10-3 combines with J gene TRBJ1-2; D may be TRBD1 (5 bases). The CDR3 covers 13 residues. CDR1 and CDR2 from the germline V gene are ENHRY and SYGVKD. V was cut by 3 bases and J by 5 bases, with 10 bases left in between. The CDR3 DNA is TGTGCCATCAGTGAAGACAGTGGGTATGGCTACACCTTC. Protein sequence: CAISEDSGYGYTF.

The genes are TRBV5-4 and TRBJ2-1, with a tentative D call TRBD1 (6 bases). CDR3 length: 15 residues. CDR1 and CDR2 (germline): SGHNT, YYREEE (reference sequence). V shed 3 bases and J shed 2 bases, with 12 bases lying between them. CDR3 region: CASSSSRGAYNEQFF. The CDR3 DNA reads TGTGCCAGCAGCTCTTCCAGGGGTGCCTACAATGAGCAGTTCTTC.

This sequence joins TRBV5-1 and TRBJ1-5; D possibly corresponds to TRBD1 (5 bases). The CDR3 is 14 amino acids. Trimming cost V 0 bases and J 7 bases, with 11 bases left between them. Germline CDR1 is SGHRS and CDR2 is YFSETQ. CDR3: CASSLGSGGQPQHF. The CDR3, as DNA: TGCGCCAGCAGCTTGGGGTCCGGGGGGCAGCCCCAGCATTTT.

The rearrangement joins TRBV5-6 to TRBJ2-2; D perhaps matches TRBD2 (6 bases). The CDR3 is made up of 16 amino acids. V lost 4 bases and J 5 bases, leaving 18 bases between the germline ends. Germline V lookup: CDR1 SGHDT, CDR2 YYEEEE. The DNA of the CDR3 is TGTGCCAGCAGCCCTCGGGGGATCGGGGGAACCGGGGAGCTGTTTTTT. It is translated as CASSPRGIGGTGELFF.

Comments on this clone: The junction does not match germline at one end; this may be a read error. The chain links TRBV18 to TRBJ2-5, with D possibly being TRBD1 (5 bases). Germline CDR1 is KGHSH and CDR2 is LQKENI. The CDR3 has 14 residues. The CDR3 nucleotides read TGTGCCAGCTCATCTCAGGGTACTCAAGTGACCCAGTACTTC. Translated, it gives CASSSQGTQVTQYF.

This rearrangement joins TRBV27 to TRBJ2-5; 9 positions agree with TRBD1. After removal of 5 bases from V and 1 base from J, the junction contained 2 bases not matched to a gene. Germline assignment: CDR1 MNHEY and CDR2 SMNVEV (reference sequence). The CDR3 extends over 14 amino acids. The CDR3 sequence: CASSRDRVQETQYF. CDR3 bases: TGTGCCAGCAGTCGGGACAGGGTCCAAGAGACCCAGTACTTC.